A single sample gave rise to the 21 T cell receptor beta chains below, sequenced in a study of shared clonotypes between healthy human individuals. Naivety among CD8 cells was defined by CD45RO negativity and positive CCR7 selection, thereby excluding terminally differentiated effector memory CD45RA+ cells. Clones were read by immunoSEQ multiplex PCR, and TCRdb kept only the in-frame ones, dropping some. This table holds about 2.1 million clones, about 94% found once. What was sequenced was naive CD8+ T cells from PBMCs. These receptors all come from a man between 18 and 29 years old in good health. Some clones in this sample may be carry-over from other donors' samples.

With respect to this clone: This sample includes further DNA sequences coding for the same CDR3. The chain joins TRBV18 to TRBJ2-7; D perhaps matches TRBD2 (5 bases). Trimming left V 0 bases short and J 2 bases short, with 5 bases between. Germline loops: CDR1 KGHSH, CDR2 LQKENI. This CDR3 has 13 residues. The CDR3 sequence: CASSPPRAYEQYF. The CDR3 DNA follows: TGTGCCAGCTCACCACCGAGGGCCTACGAGCAGTACTTC.

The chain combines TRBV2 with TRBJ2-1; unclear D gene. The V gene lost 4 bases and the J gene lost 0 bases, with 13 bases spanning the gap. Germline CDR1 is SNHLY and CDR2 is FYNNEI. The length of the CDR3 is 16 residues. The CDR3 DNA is TGTGCCAGCAGTGTAGAAGGGTCAGGCTCCTACAATGAGCAGTTCTTC. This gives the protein CASSVEGSGSYNEQFF.

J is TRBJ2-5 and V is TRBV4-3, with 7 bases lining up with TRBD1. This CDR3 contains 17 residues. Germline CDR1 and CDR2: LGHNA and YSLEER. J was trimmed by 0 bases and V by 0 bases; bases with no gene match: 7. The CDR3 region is CASSQDLGTEYQETQYF. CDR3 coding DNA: TGCGCCAGCAGCCAAGATCTCGGGACAGAATACCAAGAGACCCAGTACTTC.

CDR3 nucleotides: TGTGCCAGCAGCTCAACCCGTGTGGGCGAGCAGTACTTC. It is translated as CASSSTRVGEQYF. The chain links TRBV7-6 to TRBJ2-7; D call uncertain. This CDR3 is built from 13 residues. CDR1 SGHVS and CDR2 FNYEAQ come from the germline V gene. Trimming took 4 bases from V and 6 from J, leaving 13 bases between them.

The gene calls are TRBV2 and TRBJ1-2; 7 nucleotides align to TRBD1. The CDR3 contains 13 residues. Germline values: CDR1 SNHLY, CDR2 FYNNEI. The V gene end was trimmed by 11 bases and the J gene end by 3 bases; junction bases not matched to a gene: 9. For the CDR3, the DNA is TGTGCCCTTCAGCAGGGGGAGCACTATGGCTACACCTTC. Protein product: CALQQGEHYGYTF. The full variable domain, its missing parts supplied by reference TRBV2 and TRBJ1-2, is EPEVTQTPSHQVTQMGQEVILRCVPISNHLYFYWYRQILGQKVEFLVSFYNNEISEKSEIFDDQFSVERPDGSNFTLKIRSTKLEDSAMYFCALQQGEHYGYTFGSGTRLTVV.

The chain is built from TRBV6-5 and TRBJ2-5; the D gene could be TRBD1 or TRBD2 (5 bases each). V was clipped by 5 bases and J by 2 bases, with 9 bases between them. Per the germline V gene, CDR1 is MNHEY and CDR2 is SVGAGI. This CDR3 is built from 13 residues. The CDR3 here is CASSGTFQETQYF. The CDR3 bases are TGTGCCAGCAGTGGGACGTTTCAAGAGACCCAGTACTTC.

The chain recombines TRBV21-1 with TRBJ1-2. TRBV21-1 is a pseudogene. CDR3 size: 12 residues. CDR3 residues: CASSPSDHGYTF. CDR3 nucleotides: TGTGCCAGCAGCCCTTCGGACCACGGCTACACCTTC.

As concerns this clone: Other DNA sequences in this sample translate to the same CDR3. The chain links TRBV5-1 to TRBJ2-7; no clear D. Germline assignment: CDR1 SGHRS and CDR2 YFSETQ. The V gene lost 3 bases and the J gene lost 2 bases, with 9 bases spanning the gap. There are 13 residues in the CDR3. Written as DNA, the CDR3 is TGCGCCAGCAGCTCAGGTTCCCCCTACGAGCAGTACTTC. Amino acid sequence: CASSSGSPYEQYF.

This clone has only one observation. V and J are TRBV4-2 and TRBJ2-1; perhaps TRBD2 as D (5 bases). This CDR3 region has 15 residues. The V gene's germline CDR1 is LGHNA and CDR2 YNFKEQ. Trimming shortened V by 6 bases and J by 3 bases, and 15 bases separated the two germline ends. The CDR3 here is CASRRRRVNYNEQFF. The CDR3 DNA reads TGTGCCAGCAGGCGGAGGCGGGTAAACTACAATGAGCAGTTCTTC.

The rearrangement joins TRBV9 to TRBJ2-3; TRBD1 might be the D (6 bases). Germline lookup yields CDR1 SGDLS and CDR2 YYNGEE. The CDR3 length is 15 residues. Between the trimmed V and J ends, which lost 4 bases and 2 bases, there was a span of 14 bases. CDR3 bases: TGTGCCAGCAGCCCAGGGACAAAATACACAGATACGCAGTATTTT. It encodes CASSPGTKYTDTQYF.

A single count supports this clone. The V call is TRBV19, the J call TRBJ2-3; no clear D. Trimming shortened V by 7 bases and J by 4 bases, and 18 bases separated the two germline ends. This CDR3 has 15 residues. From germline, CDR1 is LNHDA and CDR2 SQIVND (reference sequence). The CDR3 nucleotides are TGTGCCAGTAAAGGTCGAGAGTTCAGCGCAGATACGCAGTATTTT. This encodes CASKGREFSADTQYF.

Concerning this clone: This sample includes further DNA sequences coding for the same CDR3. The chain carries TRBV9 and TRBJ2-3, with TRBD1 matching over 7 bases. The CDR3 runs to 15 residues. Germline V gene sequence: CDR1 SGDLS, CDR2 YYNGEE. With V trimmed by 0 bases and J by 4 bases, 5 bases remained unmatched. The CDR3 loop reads CASSVEGQGADTQYF. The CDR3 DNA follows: TGTGCCAGCAGCGTAGAGGGTCAGGGGGCAGATACGCAGTATTTT.

The CDR3 is CASSLGFGRVNTGELFF. The CDR3 DNA sequence: TGTGCCAGCAGCTTAGGGTTTGGCAGGGTGAACACCGGGGAGCTGTTTTTT. V gene TRBV11-2 combines with J gene TRBJ2-2; D perhaps matches TRBD1 (5 bases). Trimming stripped 1 base from V and 1 base from J, with 13 bases between. CDR1 is SGHAT, CDR2 FQNNGV, per germline. CDR3 length equals 17 residues.

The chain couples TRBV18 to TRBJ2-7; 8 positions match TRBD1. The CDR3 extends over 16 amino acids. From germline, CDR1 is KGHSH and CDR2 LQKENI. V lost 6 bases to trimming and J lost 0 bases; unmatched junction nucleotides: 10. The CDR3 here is CASSFTRDRISYEQYF. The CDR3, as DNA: TGTGCCAGCTCCTTCACCCGGGACAGGATCTCCTACGAGCAGTACTTC.

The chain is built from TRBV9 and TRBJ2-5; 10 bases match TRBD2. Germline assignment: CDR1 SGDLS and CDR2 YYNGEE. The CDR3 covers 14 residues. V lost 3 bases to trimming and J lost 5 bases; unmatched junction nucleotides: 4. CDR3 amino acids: CASSASGSYETQYF. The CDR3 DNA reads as TGTGCCAGCAGCGCTAGCGGGAGTTACGAGACCCAGTACTTC.

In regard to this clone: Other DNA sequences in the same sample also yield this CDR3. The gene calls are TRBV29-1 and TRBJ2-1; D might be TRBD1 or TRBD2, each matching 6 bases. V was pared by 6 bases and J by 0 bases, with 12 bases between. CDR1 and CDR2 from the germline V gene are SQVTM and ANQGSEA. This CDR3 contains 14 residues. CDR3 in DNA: TGCAGCGTGGGGGGCGGAAGCTCCTACAATGAGCAGTTCTTC. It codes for CSVGGGSSYNEQFF.

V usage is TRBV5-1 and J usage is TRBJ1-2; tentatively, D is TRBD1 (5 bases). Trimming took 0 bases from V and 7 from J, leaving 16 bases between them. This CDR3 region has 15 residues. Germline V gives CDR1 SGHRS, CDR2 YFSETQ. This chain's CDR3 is CASSLDGGRAGGYTF. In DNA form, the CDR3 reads TGCGCCAGCAGCTTGGATGGGGGACGGGCGGGTGGCTACACCTTC.

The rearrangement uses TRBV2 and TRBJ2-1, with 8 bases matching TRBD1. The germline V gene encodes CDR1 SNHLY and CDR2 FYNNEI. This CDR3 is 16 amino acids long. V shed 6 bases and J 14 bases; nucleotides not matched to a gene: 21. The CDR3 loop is CASSGLPGTGGGPKFF. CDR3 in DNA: TGTGCCAGCAGCGGTCTCCCCGGGACAGGAGGGGGTCCCAAGTTCTTC. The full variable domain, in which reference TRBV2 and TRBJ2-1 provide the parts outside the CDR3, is EPEVTQTPSHQVTQMGQEVILRCVPISNHLYFYWYRQILGQKVEFLVSFYNNEISEKSEIFDDQFSVERPDGSNFTLKIRSTKLEDSAMYFCASSGLPGTGGGPKFFGPGTRLTVL.

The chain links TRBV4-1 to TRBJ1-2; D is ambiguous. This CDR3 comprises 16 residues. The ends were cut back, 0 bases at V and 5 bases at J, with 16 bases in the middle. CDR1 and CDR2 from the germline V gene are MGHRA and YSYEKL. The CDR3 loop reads CASSQERPGDLYGYTF. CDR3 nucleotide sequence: TGCGCCAGCAGCCAAGAAAGACCCGGCGACCTATATGGCTACACCTTC.

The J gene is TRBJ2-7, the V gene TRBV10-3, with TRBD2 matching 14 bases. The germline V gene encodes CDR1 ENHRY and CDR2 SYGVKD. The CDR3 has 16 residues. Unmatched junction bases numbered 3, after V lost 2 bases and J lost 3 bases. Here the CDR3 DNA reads TGTGCCATCAGTGAGCCGGGACTAGCGGGAGTCTACGAGCAGTACTTC. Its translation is CAISEPGLAGVYEQYF.

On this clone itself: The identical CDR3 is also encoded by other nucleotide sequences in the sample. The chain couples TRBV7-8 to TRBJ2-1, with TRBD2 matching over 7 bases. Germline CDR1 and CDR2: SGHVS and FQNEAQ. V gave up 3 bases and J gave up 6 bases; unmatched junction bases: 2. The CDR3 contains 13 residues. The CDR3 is CASSLAGANEQFF. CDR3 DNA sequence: TGTGCCAGCAGCTTGGCGGGAGCCAATGAGCAGTTCTTC.